The 3 T cell receptor beta chains given below trace back to one sample, sequenced in a study of T cell responses to AZD1222 COVID-19 vaccine. Here immunoSEQ multiplex PCR was the method, and the copy in TCRdb shows in-frame clones only, minus some. This sample has about 130,000 clones, with approximately 88% found just once. The source material was peripheral blood, sampled on day 0 of AZD1222 vaccination. The receptors come from an adult in good health.

The chain is built from TRBV7-3 and TRBJ1-1, with no clear D. The V end was cut by 2 bases, the J end by 0 bases, with 7 bases between. CDR1 and CDR2 from the germline V gene are SGHTA and FQGTGA. There are 14 residues in the CDR3. The CDR3 DNA follows: TGTGCCAGCAGCTTATCGGCCTTGAACACTGAAGCTTTCTTT. It yields the protein CASSLSALNTEAFF.

This clone was picked up one time. The chain couples TRBV29-1 to TRBJ1-1, with TRBD1 as a possible D gene (5 bases). The CDR3 totals 13 residues. Germline CDR1 reads SQVTM; CDR2 reads ANQGSEA. Deletions cut 1 base from V and 4 bases from J, with 10 bases between. The CDR3 region has the DNA TGCAGCGTTGAAGTAGGGGTGTTCACTGAAGCTTTCTTT. This translates into CSVEVGVFTEAFF.

The rearrangement links TRBV18 to TRBJ1-1; D perhaps matches TRBD1 (5 bases). Per germline, CDR1 KGHSH and CDR2 LQKENI. The length of the CDR3 is 16 residues. Trimming took 2 bases from V and 4 from J, leaving 17 bases between them. The CDR3 nucleotides are TGTGCCAGCTCACCAGGTTGGAGGGGATGGGGCACTGAAGCTTTCTTT. Its translation: CASSPGWRGWGTEAFF.